A single sample is the source of the 32 T cell receptor beta chains below, sequenced in a study of shared clonotypes between healthy human individuals (dated by TCRdb to 2018 to 2021). CD8 naive samples consisted of CD45RO-negative cells that were positively selected for CCR7, yielding a CD45RA+CCR7+ population without TemRA cells. Receptor libraries were prepared by the immunoSEQ multiplex PCR assay. In TCRdb, the immuneACCESS table is reduced to in-frame sequences with V and J assigned. These tables do not hold every clone; where another copy was compared, an unresolved V gene accounts for under half, and the others remain unexplained. The sample has hundreds of thousands of clones on record, approximately 92% of them singletons. Together, the top ten hold about 24% of the sample. Sequenced input: naive CD8+ T cells sorted from blood. Reading the label with the study, this specimen's cell subset or site is: CD45RA+CCR7+. The origin of the receptors is a young man in good health.

The V gene is TRBV6-1, the J gene TRBJ2-7; D call uncertain. V lost 2 bases to trimming and J lost 5 bases, with 4 bases between them. Germline V lookup: CDR1 MNHNS, CDR2 SASEGT. The CDR3 consists of 11 residues. The CDR3 sequence is CASSEIHEQYF. CDR3 DNA sequence: TGTGCCAGCAGTGAAATCCACGAGCAGTACTTC.

This chain joins TRBV14 and TRBJ2-5; D might be TRBD2 (6 bases). The J call may not be correct, given that the DNA end is closer to TRBJ2-7. The CDR3 has 15 amino acids. The germline gives CDR1 SGHDN, CDR2 FVKESK. The CDR3 loop is CASSQEGGAGREQYF. CDR3 bases: TGTGCCAGCAGCCAAGAGGGAGGCGCGGGCCGCGAGCAGTACTTC.

This chain joins TRBV1 and TRBJ2-3; TRBD2, as called in the table, went unchecked against the DNA. TRBV1 is classified as a pseudogene. The CDR3 covers 17 residues. DNA of the CDR3: TGCACCAGCAGCCAAGACCGGCGGGAGGGTATCACAGATACGCAGTATTTT. The encoded protein is CTSSQDRREGITDTQYF.

The V and J genes are TRBV18 and TRBJ2-5; 11 bases are shared with TRBD2. Germline CDR1 is KGHSH and CDR2 is LQKENI. V gave up 3 bases and J gave up 5 bases; unmatched junction bases: 17. This CDR3 is built from 19 residues. The CDR3 DNA is TGTGCCAGCTCACCGCTAGAAATGACTAGCGGGGAGGATCTGGAGACCCAGTACTTC. The encoded protein is CASSPLEMTSGEDLETQYF.

The rearrangement joins TRBV9 to TRBJ2-3, with 7 bases lining up with TRBD2. The CDR3 is 16 amino acids. From germline, CDR1 is SGDLS and CDR2 YYNGEE. After removal of 0 bases from V and 0 bases from J, the junction contained 4 bases not matched to a gene. The CDR3 nucleotides are TGTGCCAGCAGCGTAGCGGGAGGCGATAGCACAGATACGCAGTATTTT. Residues: CASSVAGGDSTDTQYF.

This chain joins TRBV15 and TRBJ2-5; 11 bases fit TRBD2. The CDR3 covers 15 residues. V shed 1 base and J 4 bases; nucleotides not matched to a gene: 2. In germline, CDR1 is LNHNV, CDR2 YYDKDF (reference sequence). For the CDR3, the DNA is TGTGCCACCAGCAGAGTAGCGGGAGGGGGAGAGACCCAGTACTTC. Its protein product is CATSRVAGGGETQYF.

This clone was observed a few times. The V gene is TRBV6-6, the J gene TRBJ2-5; TRBD2 aligns across 12 bases. Germline assignment: CDR1 MNHNY and CDR2 SVGAGI (reference sequence). The CDR3 contains 16 residues. V lost 5 bases and J lost 4; bases outside the gene matches: 8. The CDR3 DNA is TGTGCCAGCAGTACTCTGACTAGCGGGAGCCGAGAGACCCAGTACTTC. This gives the protein CASSTLTSGSRETQYF.

This clone was recorded once. The chain employs TRBV2 and TRBJ1-5; TRBD1 matches 11 bases. Germline CDR1 and CDR2: SNHLY and FYNNEI. Trimming took 0 bases from V and 4 from J; bases not matched to a gene: 5. The CDR3 is 17 residues long. CDR3 DNA: TGTGCCAGCAGTGAAGCCCATGGACAGGGGGCTAATCAGCCCCAGCATTTT. Amino acid sequence: CASSEAHGQGANQPQHF. Full variable domain (missing parts from reference TRBV2 and TRBJ1-5): EPEVTQTPSHQVTQMGQEVILRCVPISNHLYFYWYRQILGQKVEFLVSFYNNEISEKSEIFDDQFSVERPDGSNFTLKIRSTKLEDSAMYFCASSEAHGQGANQPQHFGDGTRLSIL.

CDR3 in amino acids: CASSQDPGRSNEQFF. The DNA of the CDR3 is TGCGCCAGCAGCCAAGACCCGGGGAGAAGCAATGAGCAGTTCTTC. The chain is built from TRBV4-1 and TRBJ2-1; D is possibly TRBD2 (5 bases). Germline CDR1 MGHRA, CDR2 YSYEKL. Trimming took 0 bases from V and 6 from J, leaving 12 bases between them. The CDR3 totals 15 residues.

A word on this clone: In the same sample, other DNA sequences code for this CDR3. This chain joins TRBV2 and TRBJ1-2; D might be TRBD1 (5 bases). CDR1 is SNHLY, CDR2 FYNNEI, per germline. CDR3 length equals 13 residues. V lost 2 bases and J lost 4, with 8 bases in between. The CDR3 reads CASSETGGYGYTF. In DNA, the CDR3 is TGTGCCAGCAGTGAAACCGGGGGCTATGGCTACACCTTC.

The chain recombines TRBV7-9 with TRBJ2-7, with TRBD2 matching over 11 bases. J lost 6 bases, V lost 5 bases, and 9 bases had no gene match. Germline V gene lookup returns CDR1 SEHNR and CDR2 FQNEAQ (reference sequence). The CDR3 contains 15 residues. The CDR3 reads CASSQGGLAVLEQYF. The CDR3 coding sequence is TGTGCCAGCAGCCAGGGGGGACTAGCGGTTCTCGAGCAGTACTTC. Using reference TRBV7-9 and TRBJ2-7 for the parts outside the CDR3, the full variable domain is DTGVSQNPRHKITKRGQNVTFRCDPISEHNRLYWYRQTLGQGPEFLTYFQNEAQLEKSRLLSDRFSAERPKGSFSTLEIQRTEQGDSAMYLCASSQGGLAVLEQYFGPGTRLTVT.

The chain is built from TRBV7-9 and TRBJ2-3; the D is unclear. Trimming stripped 4 bases from V and 6 bases from J, with 5 bases between. The CDR3 extends over 11 amino acids. Per germline, CDR1 SEHNR and CDR2 FQNEAQ (reference sequence). The CDR3 protein is CASSSSDTQYF. The CDR3 nucleotides are TGTGCCAGCAGCTCGTCGGATACGCAGTATTTT. Full variable domain (missing parts from reference TRBV7-9 and TRBJ2-3): DTGVSQNPRHKITKRGQNVTFRCDPISEHNRLYWYRQTLGQGPEFLTYFQNEAQLEKSRLLSDRFSAERPKGSFSTLEIQRTEQGDSAMYLCASSSSDTQYFGPGTRLTVL.

The CDR3 bases are TGTGCCAGCAGGTACTCTAGCGGGAGTCCCTACGAGCAGTACTTC. The encoded protein is CASRYSSGSPYEQYF. This rearrangement joins TRBV28 to TRBJ2-7; the match to TRBD2 covers 10 bases. The CDR3 covers 15 residues. The germline V gene has CDR1 MDHEN and CDR2 SYDVKM. J was trimmed by 2 bases and V by 6 bases; bases with no gene match: 7.

The chain couples TRBV11-2 to TRBJ2-3; TRBD2 matches at 7 bases. The ends lost 6 bases at V and 6 bases at J; junction bases unmatched: 18. Germline V gives CDR1 SGHAT, CDR2 FQNNGV. The CDR3 sequence is 17 residues long. CDR3 DNA sequence: TGTGCCAGCAGTTCTGGCCAATGGATGGCGGGAGACGATACGCAGTATTTT. This sequence encodes CASSSGQWMAGDDTQYF.

The CDR3 DNA reads as TGCGCCAGTTTTTTTCGGGGCAATGAGCAGTTCTTC. Translation gives CASFFRGNEQFF. The gene calls are TRBV5-1 and TRBJ2-1; the D gene is possibly TRBD2 (5 bases). The CDR3 extends over 12 amino acids. Trimming took off 8 bases at V and 6 bases at J, with 12 bases between the two ends. The germline V gene encodes CDR1 SGHRS and CDR2 YFSETQ.

The chain has TRBV7-9 and TRBJ2-3; 7 bases match TRBD2. CDR1 and CDR2 from the germline V gene are SEHNR and FQNEAQ (reference sequence). V shed 5 bases, J shed 5 bases, and the junction held 19 bases outside the gene matches. This CDR3 contains 18 residues. CDR3 in amino acids: CASSQYAPVGGEEDTQYF. The CDR3 DNA follows: TGTGCCAGCAGCCAATACGCCCCCGTTGGGGGGGAGGAAGATACGCAGTATTTT.

Only one count was recorded for this clone. V usage is TRBV28 and J usage is TRBJ2-7, with D unresolved. Trimming stripped 8 bases from V and 5 bases from J, with 22 bases between. This CDR3 region has 15 residues. Germline V gives CDR1 MDHEN, CDR2 SYDVKM. CDR3 nucleotides: TGTGCCAGCCTACAGTTAGGAGTGTCCCGCGACGAGCAGTACTTC. Protein product: CASLQLGVSRDEQYF.

The rearrangement links TRBV15 to TRBJ2-5; D gene ambiguous. Germline values: CDR1 LNHNV, CDR2 YYDKDF (reference sequence). Deletions cut 0 bases from V and 5 bases from J, with 13 bases between. This CDR3 has 15 residues. CDR3 in amino acids: CATSRDKTNRETQYF. CDR3 bases: TGTGCCACCAGCAGAGATAAGACGAATCGGGAGACCCAGTACTTC.

The chain employs TRBV28 and TRBJ1-1; D unclear. This CDR3 is built from 16 residues. The V gene's germline CDR1 is MDHEN and CDR2 SYDVKM. With 3 bases removed from V and 4 bases from J, the gap between germline ends came to 18 bases. The CDR3 loop is CASSFWAGDAGTEAFF. The DNA of the CDR3 is TGTGCCAGCAGTTTCTGGGCCGGGGATGCGGGCACTGAAGCTTTCTTT.

The rearrangement links TRBV7-9 to TRBJ2-7; no reliable D call. The V gene's germline CDR1 is SEHNR and CDR2 FQNEAQ (reference sequence). V lost 1 base to trimming and J lost 6 bases, with 10 bases between them. This CDR3 spans 13 amino acids. CDR3 sequence reads: CASSLGQAGEQYF. The CDR3 DNA reads as TGTGCCAGCAGCTTAGGCCAAGCAGGCGAGCAGTACTTC. Filled out from reference TRBV7-9 and TRBJ2-7, the complete variable domain reads DTGVSQNPRHKITKRGQNVTFRCDPISEHNRLYWYRQTLGQGPEFLTYFQNEAQLEKSRLLSDRFSAERPKGSFSTLEIQRTEQGDSAMYLCASSLGQAGEQYFGPGTRLTVT.

The genes are TRBV6-5 and TRBJ2-7, with D possibly matching TRBD2 (5 bases). Germline V gene data show CDR1 as MNHEY and CDR2 as SVGAGI. This CDR3 contains 15 residues. V lost 7 bases and J 0 bases, leaving 16 bases between the germline ends. The CDR3 here is CASKTGIRSSYEQYF. Written as DNA, the CDR3 is TGTGCCAGCAAAACGGGGATAAGGAGCTCCTACGAGCAGTACTTC.

CDR3 region: CSVPWTNYNEQFF. CDR3 nucleotides: TGCAGCGTTCCCTGGACTAACTACAATGAGCAGTTCTTC. The chain couples TRBV29-1 to TRBJ2-1; tentatively, D is TRBD2 (6 bases). V shed 5 bases and J shed 3 bases, with 11 bases lying between them. Germline CDR1 is SQVTM and CDR2 is ANQGSEA. This CDR3 has 13 amino acids.

Only one count was recorded for this clone. The chain recombines TRBV9 with TRBJ2-1; 14 bases align to TRBD2. Germline V CDR1 and CDR2: SGDLS, YYNGEE. CDR3 length: 20 residues. Germline trimming cut 0 bases from V and 2 bases from J; bases unmatched to any gene: 10. The CDR3 region is CASSVVGLAGERGTYNEQFF. The CDR3 nucleotides read TGTGCCAGCAGCGTAGTGGGACTAGCGGGAGAGAGGGGAACCTACAATGAGCAGTTCTTC.

The chain is built from TRBV27 and TRBJ2-7; weak D call: TRBD2 (5 bases). CDR1 and CDR2 (germline): MNHEY, SMNVEV (reference sequence). CDR3 length equals 14 residues. V was trimmed by 6 bases and J by 0 bases, leaving 12 bases between them. CDR3 DNA sequence: TGTGCCAGCAGCACTTATAGCGACTCCTACGAGCAGTACTTC. The encoded protein is CASSTYSDSYEQYF.

The chain employs TRBV10-3 and TRBJ2-1; no reliable D call. The germline V and J ends were trimmed by 3 bases and 2 bases, with 8 bases remaining between them. CDR3 length: 14 residues. The germline V gene encodes CDR1 ENHRY and CDR2 SYGVKD. The CDR3 DNA is TGTGCCATCAGTGATTCGGACGCCTACAATGAGCAGTTCTTC. Residues: CAISDSDAYNEQFF.

CDR3 DNA: TGTGCCAGCAGCTTGACTAGCGGGAGATTGACAGATACGCAGTATTTT. Protein sequence: CASSLTSGRLTDTQYF. The V call is TRBV7-8, the J call TRBJ2-3, with TRBD2 matching over 12 bases. After removal of 3 bases from V and 3 bases from J, the junction contained 4 bases not matched to a gene. This CDR3 comprises 16 residues. Germline V lookup: CDR1 SGHVS, CDR2 FQNEAQ.

This clone appeared a single time. The chain recombines TRBV7-9 with TRBJ2-3; unclear D gene. The germline gives CDR1 SEHNR, CDR2 FQNEAQ (reference sequence). The CDR3 length is 14 residues. Trimming removed 5 bases from V and 1 base from J, with 10 bases in between. The CDR3 DNA reads as TGTGCCAGCAGCCTGGACGGTGGCACAGATACGCAGTATTTT. Residues: CASSLDGGTDTQYF.

The CDR3 loop is CASSPQAGTEAFF. For the CDR3, the DNA is TGTGCCAGCAGCCCGCAGGCGGGCACTGAAGCTTTCTTT. The chain employs TRBV5-4 and TRBJ1-1; no reliable D call. Germline CDR1 and CDR2: SGHNT and YYREEE (reference sequence). This CDR3 spans 13 amino acids. V was trimmed by 4 bases and J by 4 bases, leaving 11 bases between them.

This chain connects TRBV29-1 to TRBJ2-1; D is possibly TRBD2 (7 bases). The CDR3 sequence is 12 residues long. The germline gives CDR1 SQVTM, CDR2 ANQGSEA. V gave up 4 bases and J gave up 9 bases, with 13 bases separating them. As DNA, the CDR3 is TGCAGCGTTGTAACGGGGGGCCCTGAGCAGTTCTTC. It is translated as CSVVTGGPEQFF.

The chain links TRBV11-3 to TRBJ1-4; 9 nucleotides agree with TRBD1. This CDR3 has 16 residues. The germline CDR1 and CDR2 sequences are SGHNT and YENEEA. V was pared by 5 bases and J by 7 bases, with 11 bases of the junction left unmatched. The CDR3 region is CASSGDRVFQGEKLFF. In DNA, the CDR3 is TGTGCCAGCAGCGGGGACAGGGTCTTTCAGGGTGAAAAACTGTTTTTT.

The chain couples TRBV5-6 to TRBJ2-2, with 7 bases that match TRBD1. Per the germline V gene, CDR1 is SGHDT and CDR2 is YYEEEE. The CDR3 length is 16 residues. Germline trimming cut 3 bases from V and 4 bases from J; bases unmatched to any gene: 9. This chain's CDR3 is CASSWATGETTGELFF. The CDR3, as DNA: TGTGCCAGCAGCTGGGCCACAGGGGAGACCACCGGGGAGCTGTTTTTT.

The chain has TRBV11-2 and TRBJ2-3, with D possibly TRBD2 on 6 matching bases. Germline V gene lookup returns CDR1 SGHAT and CDR2 FQNNGV. This CDR3 contains 15 residues. The V gene lost 5 bases and the J gene lost 2 bases, with 14 bases spanning the gap. The CDR3 DNA reads as TGTGCCAGCAGCCTTGGAGGGCCCGACACAGATACGCAGTATTTT. Its protein product is CASSLGGPDTDTQYF.